These 14 T cell receptor beta chains were sequenced from one sample in a study of naive and memory T cell subsets. Study-level results: Naive repertoires, especially CD8, held a few larger clonotypes, possibly memory cells re-expressing CD45RA.

The antigens for these receptors are not known. Both TRBC1 and TRBC2 were covered by a beta constant-region primer of two equimolar oligonucleotides. Four rounds of PCR amplified the ligated cDNA using nested alpha and beta constant-region primers plus SP2. TCRdb called the UMI-ligation and nested PCR reads again in MiXCR, with one record for every CDR3 protein. The repertoire has 150,000 or so distinct CDR3 sequences, approximately 22% of them found once; the top ten carry less than 0.13%. The sample was naive CD4+ T cells from blood. The receptors come from a human donor in good health.

Only a few counts were recorded for this clonotype. The V call is TRBV30, the J call TRBJ1-1; D call uncertain. Trimming stripped 3 bases from V and 4 bases from J, with 9 bases between. Germline V gives CDR1 GTSNPN, CDR2 SVGIG (reference sequence). The length of the CDR3 is 12 residues. The CDR3 here is CAWSHQSTEAFF. DNA of the CDR3: TGTGCCTGGAGCCACCAGAGCACTGAAGCTTTCTTT.

The genes are TRBV3-1 and TRBJ2-7; D unresolved. CDR3 length equals 13 residues. From germline, CDR1 is LGHDT and CDR2 YNNKEL (reference sequence). V lost 4 bases, J lost 4 bases, and 11 bases lay in between. CDR3 sequence reads: CASSLKGVYEQYF. DNA of the CDR3: TGTGCCAGCAGCCTAAAAGGTGTGTACGAGCAGTACTTC.

This chain joins TRBV28 and TRBJ2-6, with a possible D match to TRBD1 (5 bases). This CDR3 contains 18 residues. Germline V gives CDR1 MDHEN, CDR2 SYDVKM. Trimming removed 2 bases from V and 0 bases from J, with 14 bases in between. CDR3 DNA sequence: TGTGCCAGCAGTTTAGGGTATAGGGGCCCCTCTGGGGCCAACGTCCTGACTTTC. It encodes CASSLGYRGPSGANVLTF.

The chain joins TRBV2 to TRBJ2-3; D may correspond to TRBD1 or TRBD2 (5 bases each). CDR1 and CDR2 (germline): SNHLY, FYNNEI. V was clipped by 6 bases and J by 0 bases, with 7 bases between them. This CDR3 spans 13 amino acids. The CDR3 nucleotides read TGTGCCAGCAGAGGGGACAGCACAGATACGCAGTATTTT. Its protein is CASRGDSTDTQYF.

This clonotype has just a few counts. In nucleotides, the CDR3 is TGTGCCAGCAAGATCCTCAGCGACACACCAAATTCACCCCTCCACTTT. The encoded protein is CASKILSDTPNSPLHF. The chain joins TRBV6-1 to TRBJ1-6, with D hard to call. This CDR3 region has 16 residues. CDR1 is MNHNS and CDR2 is SASEGT in the germline V gene. The V gene lost 7 bases and the J gene lost 7 bases, with 20 bases spanning the gap.

The chain joins TRBV19 to TRBJ2-5; 7 bases line up with TRBD1. This CDR3 is 14 amino acids long. The V segment lost 7 bases and the J segment 3 bases; nucleotides outside the gene matches: 8. The germline gives CDR1 LNHDA, CDR2 SQIVND (reference sequence). The DNA of the CDR3 is TGTGCCAGTACTTCGAGGGGGCGGGAAGAGACCCAGTACTTC. The encoded protein is CASTSRGREETQYF.

The gene calls are TRBV6-2 or TRBV6-3 and TRBJ2-5, with 8 bases matching TRBD2. The CDR3 is 15 amino acids. In germline, CDR1 is MNHEY, CDR2 SVGEGT. With V trimmed by 5 bases and J by 2 bases, 7 bases remained unmatched. Here the CDR3 DNA reads TGTGCCAGCAGTCCTGGAGCGGGGGTTCAAGAGACCCAGTACTTC. It encodes CASSPGAGVQETQYF.

This chain links TRBV2 with TRBJ2-7; no definite D call. V gave up 5 bases and J gave up 3 bases, with 14 bases separating them. The CDR3 extends over 14 amino acids. Germline CDR1 reads SNHLY; CDR2 reads FYNNEI. CDR3 DNA: TGTGCCAGCAGTTCACTATGGAACAGCTACGAGCAGTACTTC. It specifies CASSSLWNSYEQYF.

The rearrangement joins TRBV5-8 to TRBJ2-3; D is perhaps TRBD1 (5 bases). The CDR3 contains 16 residues. The V end was cut by 0 bases, the J end by 6 bases, with 17 bases between. Germline V CDR1 and CDR2: SGHTS, YDEGEE. The CDR3: CASSLVFGVSGDTQYF. The CDR3, as DNA: TGTGCCAGCAGCTTGGTGTTTGGGGTTTCAGGGGATACGCAGTATTTT.

The chain carries TRBV6-2 or TRBV6-3 and TRBJ1-5; tentatively, D is TRBD1 (6 bases). Germline CDR1 MNHEY, CDR2 SVGEGT. The ends were cut back, 0 bases at V and 9 bases at J, with 18 bases in the middle. This CDR3 region has 16 residues. The CDR3 DNA follows: TGTGCCAGCAGTTACTCGAAGGGGGGCCTATTGCCGCCCCAGCATTTT. Protein: CASSYSKGGLLPPQHF.

This clonotype was picked up many times. CDR3 residues: CSARRTYNEQFF. DNA for the CDR3: TGCAGTGCTAGACGGACCTACAATGAGCAGTTCTTC. This sequence joins TRBV20-1 and TRBJ2-1; D not resolved. The V gene lost 2 bases and the J gene lost 2 bases, with 4 bases spanning the gap. This CDR3 comprises 12 residues. In germline, CDR1 is DFQATT, CDR2 SNEGSKA (reference sequence).

This clonotype was seen a few times. The V and J genes are TRBV28 and TRBJ1-2; D gene ambiguous. V gave up 5 bases and J gave up 7 bases, with 11 bases separating them. Per germline, CDR1 MDHEN and CDR2 SYDVKM. The CDR3 runs to 12 residues. The CDR3 nucleotides are TGTGCCAGCAGTCTGGACCCTGCTGGCTACACCTTC. Encoded protein: CASSLDPAGYTF.

As regards this clonotype: The junction departs from the called germline gene at one end, perhaps through a read error. J is TRBJ1-3 and V is TRBV12-3 or TRBV12-4, with D unresolved. This CDR3 contains 13 residues. CDR3: CDSSLRPGNTIYF. CDR3 in DNA: TGTGACAGCAGTTTACGGCCGGGGAACACCATATATTTT.

The CDR3 sequence is CATSRVGDEQFF. The CDR3 DNA sequence: TGTGCCACCAGCAGAGTAGGGGATGAGCAGTTCTTC. The V gene is TRBV15, the J gene TRBJ2-1; possible D gene TRBD1, 5 bases. CDR1 and CDR2 (germline): LNHNV, YYDKDF (reference sequence). The germline V and J ends were trimmed by 1 base and 8 bases, with 6 bases remaining between them. This CDR3 spans 12 amino acids.